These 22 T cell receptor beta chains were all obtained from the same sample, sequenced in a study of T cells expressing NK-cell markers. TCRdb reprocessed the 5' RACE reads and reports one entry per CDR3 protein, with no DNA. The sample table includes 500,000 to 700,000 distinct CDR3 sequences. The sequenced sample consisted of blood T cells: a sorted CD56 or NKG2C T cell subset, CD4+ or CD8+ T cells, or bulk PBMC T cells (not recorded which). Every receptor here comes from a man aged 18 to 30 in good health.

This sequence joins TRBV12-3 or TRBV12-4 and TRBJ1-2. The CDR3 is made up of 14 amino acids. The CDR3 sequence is CASSLNGPNYGYTF.

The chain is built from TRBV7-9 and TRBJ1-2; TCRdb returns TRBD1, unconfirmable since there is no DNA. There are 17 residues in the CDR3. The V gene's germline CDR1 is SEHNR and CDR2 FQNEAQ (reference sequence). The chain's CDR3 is CASSQRTGTGGLYGYTF.

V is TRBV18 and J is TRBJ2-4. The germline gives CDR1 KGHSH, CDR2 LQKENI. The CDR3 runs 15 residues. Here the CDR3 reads CASSRVVIQKNIQYF. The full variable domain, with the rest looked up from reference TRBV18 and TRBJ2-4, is NAGVMQNPRHLVRRRGQEARLRCSPMKGHSHVYWYRQLPEEGLKFMVYLQKENIIDESGMPKERFSAEFPKEGPSILRIQQVVRGDSAAYFCASSRVVIQKNIQYFGAGTRLSVL.

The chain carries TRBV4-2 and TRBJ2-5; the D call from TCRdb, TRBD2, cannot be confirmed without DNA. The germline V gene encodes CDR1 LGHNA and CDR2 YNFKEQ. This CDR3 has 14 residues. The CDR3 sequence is CASSQERELETQYF.

CDR3 protein: CASSSDRDQTQYF. J is TRBJ2-5 and V is TRBV11-2; there is no DNA to check the TCRdb D call of TRBD1. Germline V gene sequence: CDR1 SGHAT, CDR2 FQNNGV. The CDR3 totals 13 residues. Full variable domain (remainder filled in from reference TRBV11-2 and TRBJ2-5): EAGVAQSPRYKIIEKRQSVAFWCNPISGHATLYWYQQILGQGPKLLIQFQNNGVVDDSQLPKDRFSAERLKGVDSTLKIQPAKLEDSAVYLCASSSDRDQTQYFGPGTRLLVL.

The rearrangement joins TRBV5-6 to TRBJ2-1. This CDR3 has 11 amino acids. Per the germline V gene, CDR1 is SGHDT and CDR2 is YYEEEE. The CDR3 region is CASSWGTEQFF.

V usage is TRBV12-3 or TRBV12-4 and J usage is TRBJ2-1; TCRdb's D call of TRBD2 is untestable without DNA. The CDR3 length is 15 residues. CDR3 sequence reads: CASSPYRSASNEQFF.

CDR3: CSARDGGGRSTDTQYF. The V call is TRBV20-1, the J call TRBJ2-3; TCRdb selects TRBD2, and the lack of DNA leaves this call unchecked. The length of the CDR3 is 16 residues. CDR1 and CDR2 (germline): DFQATT, SNEGSKA (reference sequence).

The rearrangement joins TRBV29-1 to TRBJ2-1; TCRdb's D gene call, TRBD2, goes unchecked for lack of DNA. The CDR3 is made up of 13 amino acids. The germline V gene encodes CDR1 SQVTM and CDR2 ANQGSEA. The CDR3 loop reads CSGAGTSWNEQFF.

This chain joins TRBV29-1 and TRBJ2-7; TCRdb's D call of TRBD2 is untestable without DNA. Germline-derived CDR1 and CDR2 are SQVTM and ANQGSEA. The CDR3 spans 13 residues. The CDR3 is CSVVVTGTYEQYF.

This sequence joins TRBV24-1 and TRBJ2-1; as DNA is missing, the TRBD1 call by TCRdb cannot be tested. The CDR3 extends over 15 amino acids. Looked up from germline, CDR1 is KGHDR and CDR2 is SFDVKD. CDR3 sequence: CATSEDGTGDNEQFF.

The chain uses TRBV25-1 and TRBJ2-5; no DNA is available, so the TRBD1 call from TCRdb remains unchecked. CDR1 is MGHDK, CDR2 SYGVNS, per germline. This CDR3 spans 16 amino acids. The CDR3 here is CASSGRFDGIQETQYF.

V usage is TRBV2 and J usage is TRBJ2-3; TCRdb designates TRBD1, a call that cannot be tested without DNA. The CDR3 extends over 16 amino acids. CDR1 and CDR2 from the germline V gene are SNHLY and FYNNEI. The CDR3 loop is CASNQNSGVSTDTQYF.

The CDR3 sequence is CATSSPDGLAEQFF. The chain couples TRBV15 to TRBJ2-1; checking the TCRdb D call of TRBD2 is not possible without DNA. Germline V gives CDR1 LNHNV, CDR2 YYDKDF (reference sequence). The CDR3 length is 14 residues.

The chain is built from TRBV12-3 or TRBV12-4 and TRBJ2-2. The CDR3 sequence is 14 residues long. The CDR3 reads CASSLGVVRGELFF.

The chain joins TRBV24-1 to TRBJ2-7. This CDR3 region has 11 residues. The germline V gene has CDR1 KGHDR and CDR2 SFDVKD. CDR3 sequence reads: CATSEGYGQYF.

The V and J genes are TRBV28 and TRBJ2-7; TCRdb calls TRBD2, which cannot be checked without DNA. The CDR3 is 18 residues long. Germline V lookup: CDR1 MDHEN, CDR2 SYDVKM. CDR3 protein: CASSSRGWGGRSRDEQYF.

CDR3 amino acids: CATSDTRVRTGELFF. The chain employs TRBV24-1 and TRBJ2-2; without DNA, the TCRdb call of TRBD2 cannot be checked. Looked up from germline, CDR1 is KGHDR and CDR2 is SFDVKD. The length of the CDR3 is 15 residues.

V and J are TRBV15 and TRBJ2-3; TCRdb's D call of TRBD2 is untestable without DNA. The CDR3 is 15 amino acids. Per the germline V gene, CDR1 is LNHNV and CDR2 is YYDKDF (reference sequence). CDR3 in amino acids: CATTPSGSGTDTQYF. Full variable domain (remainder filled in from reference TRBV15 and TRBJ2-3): DAMVIQNPRYQVTQFGKPVTLSCSQTLNHNVMYWYQQKSSQAPKLLFHYYDKDFNNEADTPDNFQSRRPNTSFCFLDIRSPGLGDTAMYLCATTPSGSGTDTQYFGPGTRLTVL.

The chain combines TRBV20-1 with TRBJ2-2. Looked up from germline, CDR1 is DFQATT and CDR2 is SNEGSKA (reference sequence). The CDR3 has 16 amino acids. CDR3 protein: CSASEVSTLNTGELFF.

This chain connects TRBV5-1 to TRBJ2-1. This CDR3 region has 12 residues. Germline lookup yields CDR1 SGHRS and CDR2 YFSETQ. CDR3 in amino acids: CASSYDFGEQFF.

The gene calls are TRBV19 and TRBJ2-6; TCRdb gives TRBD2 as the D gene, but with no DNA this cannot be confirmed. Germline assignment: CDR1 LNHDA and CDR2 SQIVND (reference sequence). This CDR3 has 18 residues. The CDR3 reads CASRAKLAVASGANVLTF. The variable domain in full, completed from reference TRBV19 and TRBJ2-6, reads DGGITQSPKYLFRKEGQNVTLSCEQNLNHDAMYWYRQDPGQGLRLIYYSQIVNDFQKGDIAEGYSVSREKKESFPLTVTSAQKNPTAFYLCASRAKLAVASGANVLTFGAGSRLTVL.